Below are 5 T cell receptor beta chains sequenced from a single sample in a study of OX40 agonist ivuxolimab in advanced cancers. The protocol was immunoSEQ multiplex PCR, while the TCRdb copy is restricted to in-frame clones and leaves out a portion. The sample gives about 86,000 clones, around 90% of which show up once; 1.1% to 1.5% is in the top ten. The source material was CD4+ or CD8+ T cells sorted from blood, sampled in a trial of the OX40 agonist ivuxolimab. The receptors were sampled from an adult with an advanced solid tumor such as melanoma, head and neck, liver or kidney cancer.

The V and J genes are TRBV14 and TRBJ2-2; D possibly uses TRBD1 or TRBD2 (5 bases each). Trimming stripped 4 bases from V and 4 bases from J, with 13 bases between. The CDR3 length is 15 residues. Germline values: CDR1 SGHDN, CDR2 FVKESK. Here the CDR3 DNA reads TGTGCCAGCAGCCTGAGGCCCGGGGCCACCGGGGAGCTGTTTTTT. Translated: CASSLRPGATGELFF. Looking up the rest from reference TRBV14 and TRBJ2-2 gives the full variable domain: EAGVTQFPSHSVIEKGQTVTLRCDPISGHDNLYWYRRVMGKEIKFLLHFVKESKQDESGMPNNRFLAERTGGTYSTLKVQPAELEDSGVYFCASSLRPGATGELFFGEGSRLTVL.

The chain uses TRBV5-1 and TRBJ1-2; D uncertain. Germline lookup yields CDR1 SGHRS and CDR2 YFSETQ. Deletions cut 0 bases from V and 5 bases from J, with 14 bases between. The CDR3 loop spans 15 amino acids. CDR3 region: CASSLVGIPYYGYTF. CDR3 nucleotide sequence: TGCGCCAGCAGCTTGGTGGGGATTCCATATTATGGCTACACCTTC.

The chain employs TRBV25-1 and TRBJ1-1, with D unclear. CDR1 and CDR2 (germline): MGHDK, SYGVNS. The CDR3 spans 12 residues. With 6 bases removed from V and 11 bases from J, the gap between germline ends came to 16 bases. The CDR3 DNA is TGTGCCAGCAGCCCCCCGGTCGGTGAGGCTTTCTTT. This codes for CASSPPVGEAFF.

J is TRBJ1-2 and V is TRBV6-5; D may be TRBD1 (5 bases). The V gene lost 4 bases and the J gene lost 6 bases, with 21 bases spanning the gap. The CDR3 runs 16 residues. Germline V gene sequence: CDR1 MNHEY, CDR2 SVGAGI. CDR3 region: CASSLRGATKVNGYTF. The CDR3 DNA is TGTGCCAGCAGTTTAAGGGGCGCGACGAAAGTAAATGGCTACACCTTC.

The chain recombines TRBV6-5 with TRBJ1-2; weak D call: TRBD1 (5 bases). Germline V gene data show CDR1 as MNHEY and CDR2 as SVGAGI. The CDR3 runs 14 residues. The V gene lost 2 bases and the J gene lost 4 bases, with 11 bases spanning the gap. In DNA, the CDR3 is TGTGCCAGCAGTTACCCAGGGAGAAGCTATGGCTACACCTTC. The encoded protein is CASSYPGRSYGYTF.